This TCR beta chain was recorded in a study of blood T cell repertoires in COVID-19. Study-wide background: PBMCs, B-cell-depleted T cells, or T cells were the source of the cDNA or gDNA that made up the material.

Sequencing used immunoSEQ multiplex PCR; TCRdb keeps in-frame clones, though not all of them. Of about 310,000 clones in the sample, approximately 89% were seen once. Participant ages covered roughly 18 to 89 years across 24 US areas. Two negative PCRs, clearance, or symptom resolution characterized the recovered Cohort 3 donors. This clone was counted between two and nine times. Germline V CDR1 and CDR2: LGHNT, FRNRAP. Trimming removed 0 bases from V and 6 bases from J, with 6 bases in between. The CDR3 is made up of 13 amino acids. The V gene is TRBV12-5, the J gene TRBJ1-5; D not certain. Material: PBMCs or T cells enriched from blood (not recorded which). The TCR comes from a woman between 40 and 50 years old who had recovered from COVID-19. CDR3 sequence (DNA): TGTGCTAGTGGTTTGGTGGCAGGTCAGCCCCAGCATTTT. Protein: CASGLVAGQPQHF.